Listed below are T cell receptor beta chains from one sample, sequenced in a study of T cell repertoires in cytomegalovirus infection. TCRdb passed the reads through MiXCR, listing each CDR3 protein once. The sample shows around 280,000 distinct CDR3 sequences, around 15% of them seen only once. Sequenced input: PBMCs. Source of these receptors: a human donor in good health (CMV status not recorded). Some clones in this sample may be carry-over from other donors' samples. The CDR3 runs from the conserved cysteine through the conserved F or W. A D gene is named only where the DNA matches it firmly. Size values are once, few and many counts, or a class for expanded clones, and some rows have none.

V	D	size	J	CDR3	DNA
TRBV11-2	TRBD2	many	TRBJ2-3	CASSYLAGGVEDTQYF	TGTGCCAGCAGCTACTTAGCGGGGGGGGTTGAAGATACGCAGTATTTT
TRBV18	TRBD1	-	TRBJ2-6	CASSPGQGWPPTRSGANVLTF	TGTGCCAGCTCACCTGGACAGGGGTGGCCTCCAACCCGCTCTGGGGCCAACGTCCTGACTTTC
TRBV7-8	TRBD1	many	TRBJ1-5	CASSWGDRENQPQHF	TGTGCCAGCAGCTGGGGGGACAGGGAGAATCAGCCCCAGCATTTT
TRBV28	TRBD2	few	TRBJ2-5	CASSSSGTSGLNQETQYF	TGTGCCAGCAGTTCCTCCGGGACTAGCGGGCTAAACCAAGAGACCCAGTACTTC
TRBV29-1	-	-	TRBJ2-1	CSVGGTEQFF	TGCAGCGTAGGGGGGACCGAGCAGTTCTTC
TRBV9	TRBD1	few	TRBJ1-1	CASSVDSGGGLVTEAFF	TGTGCCAGCAGCGTCGACAGCGGAGGGGGCTTGGTCACTGAAGCTTTCTTT
TRBV25-1	-	few	TRBJ2-7	CASSEFPTAEQYF	TGTGCCAGCAGTGAATTCCCCACAGCCGAGCAGTACTTC
TRBV20-1	TRBD2	-	TRBJ2-7	CSAFSGLAGTYEQYF	TGCAGTGCTTTCAGTGGGCTAGCGGGGACCTACGAGCAGTACTTC
TRBV29-1	-	-	TRBJ1-1	CSVEDRGSEAFF	TGCAGCGTTGAAGATAGGGGGTCTGAAGCTTTCTTT
TRBV29-1	-	-	TRBJ1-1	CSVVSIPLNTEAFF	TGCAGCGTTGTGAGCATTCCTCTGAACACTGAAGCTTTCTTT
TRBV29-1	-	few	TRBJ2-1	CSGSFHNEQFF	TGCAGCGGGTCCTTCCACAATGAGCAGTTCTTC
TRBV12-3/TRBV12-4	-	many	TRBJ1-2	CASSLAGGGYTF	TGTGCCAGCAGTTTAGCAGGCGGTGGCTACACCTTC
TRBV7-6	-	few	TRBJ1-6	CASSPAAPTSLHF	TGTGCCAGCAGCCCTGCGGCCCCTACGTCCCTCCACTTT
TRBV27	-	few	TRBJ2-1	CASSSIRSYNEQFF	TGTGCCAGCAGTTCTATCCGCTCCTACAATGAGCAGTTCTTC
TRBV7-9	-	-	TRBJ1-1	CASSLTGKAFF	TGTGCCAGCAGCTTAACTGGAAAAGCTTTCTTT
TRBV24-1	-	-	TRBJ2-3	CATSGKRDNTDTQYF	TGTGCCACCAGTGGTAAACGGGACAACACAGATACGCAGTATTTT
TRBV11-2	-	many	TRBJ1-1	CASGSSTGMNTEAFF	TGTGCCAGCGGATCTTCTACAGGGATGAACACTGAAGCTTTCTTT
TRBV6-6	TRBD1	-	TRBJ2-1	CASSFGQGVGEQFF	TGTGCCAGCAGTTTTGGACAGGGGGTCGGTGAGCAGTTCTTC
TRBV4-2	-	many	TRBJ1-3	CASSQDRQGRNTIYF	TGTGCCAGCAGCCAAGATCGGCAGGGGAGAAACACCATATATTTT
TRBV29-1	TRBD1	many	TRBJ1-1	CRATLTGGNTEAFF	TGCAGAGCGACCTTGACAGGGGGCAACACTGAAGCTTTCTTT
TRBV7-9	TRBD2	many	TRBJ2-7	CASSSGTSVQEQYF	TGTGCCAGCAGCTCCGGGACTAGCGTTCAAGAGCAGTACTTC
TRBV28	TRBD2	-	TRBJ2-4	CASSPGSGRSVSIAKNIQYF	TGTGCCAGCAGCCCCGGTAGCGGGAGGTCCGTCTCAATAGCCAAAAACATTCAGTACTTC
TRBV28	-	few	TRBJ2-7	CASYSTHSYEQYF	TGTGCCAGCTATTCGACACACTCCTACGAGCAGTACTTC
TRBV2	-	few	TRBJ2-2	CASTGQITNTGELFF	TGTGCCAGCACTGGACAGATCACAAACACCGGGGAGCTGTTTTTT
TRBV9	-	few	TRBJ1-2	CASSLDTRANYGYTF	TGTGCCAGCAGCCTGGACACCCGTGCTAACTATGGCTACACCTTC
TRBV20-1	-	-	TRBJ2-5	CSARNAETRPQETQYF	TGCAGTGCCCGCAACGCTGAGACTAGACCCCAAGAGACCCAGTACTTC
TRBV13	TRBD2	few	TRBJ2-7	CASSSHRVLAETYEQYF	TGTGCCAGCAGCTCCCACCGGGTGCTAGCGGAGACCTACGAGCAGTACTTC
TRBV11-2	TRBD2	many	TRBJ2-1	CASSSSGSVGDEQFF	TGTGCCAGCAGCTCGAGCGGGAGTGTGGGGGATGAGCAGTTCTTC
TRBV5-1	TRBD1	few	TRBJ1-1	CASSLGQGLEAFF	TGCGCCAGCAGCTTGGGACAGGGGCTTGAAGCTTTCTTT
TRBV5-5	TRBD1	-	TRBJ2-7	CASSFLGTGSDEQYF	TGTGCCAGCAGCTTTTTGGGGACAGGGTCGGACGAGCAGTACTTC
TRBV7-2	TRBD2	many	TRBJ2-7	CASSAMRGKREGNEQYF	TGTGCCAGCAGCGCCATGCGCGGGAAGCGGGAGGGGAACGAGCAGTACTTC
TRBV6-2/TRBV6-3	-	many	TRBJ2-3	CASSYPRLADTQYF	TGTGCCAGCAGTTACCCACGACTAGCAGATACGCAGTATTTT
TRBV14	TRBD1	-	TRBJ1-6	CASSQIGQGNSPLHF	TGTGCCAGCAGCCAAATCGGACAGGGAAATTCACCCCTCCACTTT
TRBV11-3	TRBD2	-	TRBJ2-5	CASNSGGGTQYF	TGTGCCAGCAACTCGGGGGGGGGGACCCAGTACTTC
TRBV20-1	TRBD1	few	TRBJ2-1	CSAPNRGTYNEQFF	TGCAGTGCTCCAAACAGGGGTACCTACAATGAGCAGTTCTTC
TRBV25-1	-	-	TRBJ1-1	CASSAIGHQGTEAFF	TGTGCCAGCAGTGCAATCGGACACCAAGGCACTGAAGCTTTCTTT
TRBV7-9	-	many	TRBJ1-1	CASSPPNMNTEAFF	TGTGCCAGCAGCCCACCAAACATGAACACTGAAGCTTTCTTT
TRBV7-9	-	many	TRBJ1-5	CASSSVDGTGNQPQHF	TGTGCCAGCAGCTCTGTAGACGGGACGGGCAATCAGCCCCAGCATTTT
TRBV20-1	-	-	TRBJ2-1	CSARDQVAQRYNEQFF	TGCAGTGCTAGAGATCAGGTAGCCCAACGGTACAATGAGCAGTTCTTC
TRBV20-1	-	few	TRBJ2-2	CSASIGTGELFF	TGCAGTGCTAGCATAGGAACCGGGGAGCTGTTTTTT
TRBV7-9	TRBD1	many	TRBJ1-1	CASSSNLRETGADTEAFF	TGTGCCAGCAGCTCTAATCTCCGGGAAACAGGGGCGGACACTGAAGCTTTCTTT
TRBV4-1	-	-	TRBJ2-7	CASSQGKGTVTYEQYF	TGCGCCAGCAGCCAAGGGAAGGGGACGGTAACTTACGAGCAGTACTTC
TRBV7-3	-	many	TRBJ2-1	CASSLRPKETGGSNEQFF	TGTGCCAGCAGCTTAAGACCTAAAGAGACCGGCGGCAGCAATGAGCAGTTCTTC
TRBV29-1	-	many	TRBJ2-5	CSVESETQYF	TGCAGCGTTGAATCGGAGACCCAGTACTTC
TRBV3-1	-	-	TRBJ2-2	CASSPRDTYTGELFF	TGTGCCAGCAGCCCCCGGGACACCTACACCGGGGAGCTGTTTTTT